A selection of T cell receptor beta chains follows, all from one sample in a study of OX40 agonist ivuxolimab in advanced cancers. The table came from immunoSEQ multiplex PCR; TCRdb's copy has only in-frame clones and leaves some out. Of just over 50,000 clones in the sample, 60% to 80% were seen once. Source: CD4+ or CD8+ T cells sorted from blood, taken in a trial of the OX40 agonist ivuxolimab. The receptors originated from an adult with an advanced solid tumor such as melanoma, head and neck, liver or kidney cancer. CDR3s include the opening cysteine and the closing phenylalanine or tryptophan. Each record gives: J gene, V gene, D gene, clone size, CDR3 DNA, CDR3 protein. A D gene is named only where the DNA matches it firmly. Clone size appears in some rows only: once, few, many, or a class for an expanded clone.

TRBJ1-2,TRBV7-3,TRBD1,-,TGTGCCAGCAGCAATAACCAAGGGGGCGAGGATCGTGGCTACACCTTC,CASSNNQGGEDRGYTF
TRBJ1-1,TRBV6-1,-,few,TGTGCCAGCCAAGTCGAGGCCGGGAACACTGAAGCTTTCTTT,CASQVEAGNTEAFF
TRBJ2-3,TRBV11-2,TRBD2,-,TGTGCCAGCAGCTTAATAAGCCTAGCGGGGCTAAAGACCACAGATACGCAGTATTTT,CASSLISLAGLKTTDTQYF
TRBJ2-6,TRBV12-2,-,once,-,CASRSREWGTGANVLTF
TRBJ2-1,TRBV27,-,-,TGTGCCAGCGGGGGTATCTACAATGAGCAGTTCTTC,CASGGIYNEQFF
TRBJ2-3,TRBV6-6,TRBD2,-,TGTGCCAGCAGTTACAGAAAGGCGGGAGACACAGATACGCAGTATTTT,CASSYRKAGDTDTQYF
TRBJ2-5,TRBV4-1,-,-,TGCGCCAGCAGCCAGGCCAGATCGGGACTTTGGATCCAAGAGACCCAGTACTTC,CASSQARSGLWIQETQYF
TRBJ1-4,TRBV5-1,TRBD1,-,TGCGCCAGCAGCCTCCGACAGGGAGGCGAAAAACTGTTTTTT,CASSLRQGGEKLFF
TRBJ1-1,TRBV9,TRBD1,-,TGTGCCAGCAGCGCCCAGACAGGGATGACTGAAGCTTTCTTT,CASSAQTGMTEAFF
TRBJ1-2,TRBV10-2,-,-,TGCGCCAGCAGTGAGGGCCCGGACGGTCCCCTCTATGGCTACACCTTC,CASSEGPDGPLYGYTF
TRBJ1-5,TRBV30,TRBD1,-,TGTGCCTGGACCGACAGGGGGCGTAGGGGTCAGCCCCAGCATTTT,CAWTDRGRRGQPQHF
TRBJ2-4,TRBV4-1,-,-,TGCGCCAGCAGCCAAGTGGAGGGGGCCATTCAGTACTTC,CASSQVEGAIQYF
TRBJ1-1,TRBV5-1,TRBD1,-,TGCGCCAGCAGCTTGACCGGGACAGGGGTTAACACTGAAGCTTTCTTT,CASSLTGTGVNTEAFF
TRBJ1-2,TRBV15,-,-,TGTGCCACCAGCAGAGATAGGAGTAACTATGGCTACACCTTC,CATSRDRSNYGYTF
TRBJ2-2,TRBV5-4,-,few,TGTGCCAGCAGCTTCCTACTAGCAAAAAACACCGGGGAGCTGTTTTTT,CASSFLLAKNTGELFF
TRBJ1-2,TRBV7-2,-,-,TGTGCCAGCAGCTTAGCGATAGTCAGGGGTTATGGCTACACCTTC,CASSLAIVRGYGYTF
TRBJ2-1,TRBV19,TRBD2,few,TGTGCCAGTAGTGTTAGCGGGGGGAGGAATGAGCAGTTCTTC,CASSVSGGRNEQFF
TRBJ2-1,TRBV29-1,TRBD2,-,TGCAGCGTTAATCTAGCGGACAATGAGCAGTTCTTC,CSVNLADNEQFF
TRBJ2-7,TRBV4-1,TRBD2,-,TGCGCCAGCAGCCAAGCACTAGCGGGATATTCCTACGAGCAGTACTTC,CASSQALAGYSYEQYF
TRBJ2-3,TRBV5-1,-,-,TGCGCCAGCAGCTCCGAAATTCGGTATTTT,CASSSEIRYF
TRBJ2-3,TRBV9,TRBD2,-,TGTGCCAGCAGCGCCGTACCGGGACTAGGAGGGAGGGATACGCAGTATTTT,CASSAVPGLGGRDTQYF
TRBJ2-1,TRBV2,-,-,TGTGCCAGCGGGGCATCTTTGGGCAATGAGCAGTTCTTC,CASGASLGNEQFF
TRBJ1-3,TRBV6-5,-,-,TGTGCCAGCAGTTACTCCGGCCTCTCTGGAAACACCATATATTTT,CASSYSGLSGNTIYF
TRBJ2-7,TRBV19,-,-,TGTGCCAGTAGTTCACAGGTCAATTTCTACGAGCAGTACTTC,CASSSQVNFYEQYF
TRBJ1-2,TRBV20-1,-,-,TGCAGTGCTATACAGGCCTATGGCTACACCTTC,CSAIQAYGYTF
TRBJ2-7,TRBV19,-,medium-sized,TGTGCCAGTAGTATAGTAGTAGCGCCTCCCATGGAGCAGTACTTC,CASSIVVAPPMEQYF
TRBJ2-5,TRBV5-1,TRBD2,-,TGCGCCAGCAGCCCAGGCGGGAGTTCCCAAGAGACCCAGTACTTC,CASSPGGSSQETQYF
TRBJ1-1,TRBV5-1,-,-,TGCGCCAGCAGCTTGGCTGCCAGGGTGAACACTGAAGCTTTCTTT,CASSLAARVNTEAFF
TRBJ1-1,TRBV5-4,-,-,TGTGCCAGCAGCACTGAGGTATACACTGAAGCTTTCTTT,CASSTEVYTEAFF
TRBJ2-3,TRBV11-2,TRBD2,-,TGTGCCAGCAGCTCTGGGGCTAGCGGTACAGATACGCAGTATTTT,CASSSGASGTDTQYF
TRBJ1-2,TRBV27,-,once,TGTGCCAGCAGTCCTCCGCGGGGAGGCTACACCTTC,CASSPPRGGYTF
TRBJ2-3,TRBV27,-,-,TGTGCCAGCAGTTGGTCAACTAGCACAGATACGCAGTATTTT,CASSWSTSTDTQYF